The present TCR beta chain was sequenced within a study of Graves' ophthalmopathy and Graves' hyperthyroidism. Germline values: CDR1 SGHVT, CDR2 SQSDAQ. V gave up 5 bases and J gave up 0 bases; unmatched junction bases: 6. The CDR3 is 16 amino acids. Broader study findings: Sensitivity reached 70.59% and specificity just under 75% when the model predicted ophthalmopathy progression. Ophthalmopathy could be told apart from stable hyperthyroidism by a 13-signature model (roughly 90% sensitivity, approximately 81% specificity).

Enrollment excluded any patients with other autoimmune diseases, uncontrolled infections, pregnancy or lactation. Diagnosis used clinical symptoms, serum thyroxine, TRAb, thyroid ultrasound and orbital computed tomography. This clonotype was counted at least ten times. Antigen: not known. Investigators amplified TCR beta CDR3 regions from RNA transcripts. HTBI-primed first-round RT-PCR preceded second-round multiplex PCR. TCRdb processed the multiplex PCR reads anew with MiXCR; each CDR3 protein has one entry. Of some 350,000 distinct CDR3 sequences listed, approximately 18% were seen once; the top ten hold 2.4%.

The TCR comes from an adult woman with stable Graves' hyperthyroidism. Sample: peripheral blood. The chain joins TRBV7-4 to TRBJ2-4, with 8 bases fitting TRBD1. The CDR3 bases are TGTGCCAGCAGCCAGGGACAGGCCATAGCCAAAAACATTCAGTACTTC. It specifies CASSQGQAIAKNIQYF.